One and the same sample provided the 21 T cell receptor beta chains below, sequenced in a study of cytomegalovirus exposure and HLA in healthy donors. PCR primers comprised 60 Vbeta and 13 Jbeta primers. Sequenced by immunoSEQ multiplex PCR; TCRdb stores in-frame clones only, minus some. The table lists approximately 120,000 clones, around 82% of them singletons. The sample was PBMCs. The origin of the receptors is a man aged 35 to 55 in good health and CMV-seronegative.

This clone was observed once. This chain connects TRBV28 to TRBJ1-4; D possibly corresponds to TRBD1 (6 bases). Trimming pared 7 bases from V and 7 bases from J, leaving 16 bases between. This CDR3 has 14 amino acids. CDR1 is MDHEN and CDR2 is SYDVKM in the germline V gene. The CDR3 sequence is CASISGAISEKLFF. The CDR3 DNA sequence: TGTGCCAGCATCTCAGGGGCAATCAGTGAAAAACTGTTTTTT.

This sequence joins TRBV5-1 and TRBJ2-7, with D possibly being TRBD1 (5 bases). The CDR3 runs to 14 residues. The V end was cut by 5 bases, the J end by 5 bases, with 17 bases between. Germline V gene data show CDR1 as SGHRS and CDR2 as YFSETQ. The CDR3 is CASSPGHGLDEQYF. The CDR3, as DNA: TGCGCCAGCAGTCCAGGGCATGGGCTGGACGAGCAGTACTTC.

The chain couples TRBV28 to TRBJ1-4, with D possibly being TRBD1 (5 bases). V lost 6 bases and J lost 8, with 16 bases in between. Germline-derived CDR1 and CDR2 are MDHEN and SYDVKM. There are 14 residues in the CDR3. CDR3 nucleotides: TGTGCCAGCAGCACTCCCGGGGGGTGGGAAAAACTGTTTTTT. Residues: CASSTPGGWEKLFF.

CDR3 DNA: TGTGCCAGCTCACCGGGACTTAACTACGAGCAGTACTTC. Translation: CASSPGLNYEQYF. The chain carries TRBV18 and TRBJ2-7; D is perhaps TRBD2 (6 bases). From germline, CDR1 is KGHSH and CDR2 LQKENI. V was shortened by 3 bases and J by 3 bases, with 9 bases between the two germline ends. CDR3 length: 13 residues.

The chain is built from TRBV10-3 and TRBJ1-3; 8 nucleotides line up with TRBD1. The CDR3 has 15 residues. The germline gives CDR1 ENHRY, CDR2 SYGVKD. The V gene end was trimmed by 3 bases and the J gene end by 4 bases; junction bases not matched to a gene: 5. The CDR3 bases are TGTGCCATCAGTGACCAGGGGGCGGAAGGAAACACCATATATTTT. Translating gives CAISDQGAEGNTIYF.

The chain is built from TRBV7-8 and TRBJ2-1, with 7 bases fitting TRBD1. CDR1 and CDR2 (germline): SGHVS, FQNEAQ. V shed 5 bases and J 5 bases; nucleotides not matched to a gene: 3. CDR3 size: 13 residues. CDR3 bases: TGTGCCAGCAGCACAGGGACAGACAATGAGCAGTTCTTC. Protein sequence: CASSTGTDNEQFF.

The gene calls are TRBV6-1 and TRBJ1-2; D remains ambiguous. Trimming took off 5 bases at V and 6 bases at J, with 10 bases between the two ends. CDR3 size: 12 residues. Germline V lookup: CDR1 MNHNS, CDR2 SASEGT. Here the CDR3 DNA reads TGTGCCAGCAGTAGCCACCCTAATGGCTACACCTTC. It specifies CASSSHPNGYTF.

The CDR3 DNA reads as TGTGCCAGCAAAACGGCCGACTATGGAAACACCATATATTTT. The encoded protein is CASKTADYGNTIYF. The gene calls are TRBV7-2 and TRBJ1-3; D gene uncertain. The CDR3 is made up of 14 amino acids. V dropped 7 bases and J dropped 3 bases, with 13 bases sitting between them. Germline V lookup: CDR1 SGHTA, CDR2 FQGNSA.

The J gene is TRBJ2-1, the V gene TRBV5-4; possible D gene TRBD2, 6 bases. The V gene's germline CDR1 is SGHNT and CDR2 YYREEE (reference sequence). The CDR3 has 15 amino acids. The V end lost 4 bases, the J end lost 4 bases, and 15 bases lay between the germline ends. Here the CDR3 DNA reads TGTGCCAGCAGCACGAGACTAGTGGGGTACAATGAGCAGTTCTTC. As protein: CASSTRLVGYNEQFF.

This chain links TRBV9 with TRBJ2-5, with 7 bases matching TRBD2. The CDR3 length is 17 residues. Germline values: CDR1 SGDLS, CDR2 YYNGEE. J gave up 1 base and V 4 bases, and 13 bases lay outside the gene matches. The CDR3 nucleotides are TGTGCCAGCAGCCCCGACTCATTGGGAGGGTTCCAAGAGACCCAGTACTTC. It is translated as CASSPDSLGGFQETQYF.

This chain uses TRBV7-8 with TRBJ2-1; D remains unclear. Germline lookup yields CDR1 SGHVS and CDR2 FQNEAQ. Trimming left V 7 bases short and J 1 base short, with 20 bases between. The CDR3 is 17 amino acids. CDR3 nucleotide sequence: TGTGCCAGCACCTCGGTCACTATGAAGGTATCCTACAATGAGCAGTTCTTC. Translation: CASTSVTMKVSYNEQFF.

The chain joins TRBV18 to TRBJ1-2; tentative D call: TRBD1 (6 bases). This CDR3 contains 13 residues. Trimming removed 8 bases from V and 2 bases from J, with 12 bases in between. Germline CDR1 KGHSH, CDR2 LQKENI. CDR3 amino acids: CASRLTGNYGYTF. CDR3 DNA sequence: TGTGCCAGCCGATTGACAGGCAACTATGGCTACACCTTC.

The chain employs TRBV10-3 and TRBJ1-1; D possibly corresponds to TRBD1 (5 bases). V was shortened by 7 bases and J by 2 bases, with 8 bases between the two germline ends. Per germline, CDR1 ENHRY and CDR2 SYGVKD. This CDR3 has 12 amino acids. The CDR3 coding sequence is TGTGCCATCAAGACAGCTAACACTGAAGCTTTCTTT. This encodes CAIKTANTEAFF.

This chain uses TRBV29-1 with TRBJ1-1; maybe TRBD1 (6 bases). The CDR3 has 12 residues. V was pared by 6 bases and J by 5 bases, with 13 bases between. The V gene's germline CDR1 is SQVTM and CDR2 ANQGSEA. CDR3 bases: TGCAGCGTCGGACAGCAGGCGACTGAAGCTTTCTTT. Translating gives CSVGQQATEAFF.

This clone appeared a few times. V and J are TRBV6-5 and TRBJ1-5, with 8 bases fitting TRBD1. CDR1 MNHEY and CDR2 SVGAGI come from the germline V gene. The length of the CDR3 is 14 residues. The junction had 4 bases not matched to a gene; V was cut back by 4 bases and J by 5 bases. The CDR3, as DNA: TGTGCCAGCAGTTGGGGACAGGCGGATCAGCCCCAGCATTTT. Residues: CASSWGQADQPQHF.

V usage is TRBV7-9 and J usage is TRBJ2-7; 9 bases are a match to TRBD1. The CDR3 is 16 residues long. Germline loops: CDR1 SEHNR, CDR2 FQNEAQ (reference sequence). J lost 0 bases, V lost 3 bases, and 6 bases had no gene match. CDR3 coding DNA: TGTGCCAGCAGCTTTGTACAGGGGGCAATCTCCTACGAGCAGTACTTC. Protein product: CASSFVQGAISYEQYF.

The chain employs TRBV7-2 and TRBJ1-6; D unclear. V dropped 5 bases and J dropped 7 bases, with 12 bases sitting between them. Germline-derived CDR1 and CDR2 are SGHTA and FQGNSA. CDR3 length: 14 amino acids. The CDR3 DNA reads as TGTGCCAGCAGCCTGAGGCAGCGAAATTCACCCCTCCACTTT. It yields the protein CASSLRQRNSPLHF.

Of note for this clone: Other DNA sequences of this sample code for an identical CDR3. The gene calls are TRBV20-1 and TRBJ2-1, with a tentative D call TRBD2 (6 bases). With 5 bases removed from V and 8 bases from J, the gap between germline ends came to 7 bases. This CDR3 is 10 amino acids long. CDR1 and CDR2 from the germline V gene are DFQATT and SNEGSKA (reference sequence). CDR3 in amino acids: CSAWGDEQFF. DNA for the CDR3: TGCAGTGCTTGGGGGGATGAGCAGTTCTTC.

This clone was counted between two and nine times. The chain carries TRBV19 and TRBJ2-3; 9 nucleotides align to TRBD2. This CDR3 has 16 amino acids. Trimming took 3 bases from V and 2 from J; bases not matched to a gene: 6. Germline CDR1 reads LNHDA; CDR2 reads SQIVND (reference sequence). The DNA for the CDR3 is TGTGCCAGTAGTATCTCCAGCGGGGGGACCACAGATACGCAGTATTTT. This codes for CASSISSGGTTDTQYF. Combining the CDR3 with reference TRBV19 and TRBJ2-3 gives the whole variable domain DGGITQSPKYLFRKEGQNVTLSCEQNLNHDAMYWYRQDPGQGLRLIYYSQIVNDFQKGDIAEGYSVSREKKESFPLTVTSAQKNPTAFYLCASSISSGGTTDTQYFGPGTRLTVL.

V and J are TRBV5-4 and TRBJ2-7; D is unclear. V was pared by 4 bases and J by 4 bases, with 15 bases between. This CDR3 is 14 amino acids long. Germline V gene lookup returns CDR1 SGHNT and CDR2 YYREEE (reference sequence). The CDR3: CASSQSHQEYEQYF. CDR3 nucleotide sequence: TGTGCCAGCAGCCAATCACATCAAGAATACGAGCAGTACTTC.

V and J are TRBV29-1 and TRBJ1-2; tentative D call: TRBD1 (5 bases). The CDR3 is made up of 12 amino acids. V dropped 0 bases and J dropped 10 bases, with 12 bases sitting between them. Germline V lookup: CDR1 SQVTM, CDR2 ANQGSEA. The CDR3 nucleotides read TGCAGCGTTGAAGATCTTGCCAGGGACTACACCTTC. This sequence encodes CSVEDLARDYTF.